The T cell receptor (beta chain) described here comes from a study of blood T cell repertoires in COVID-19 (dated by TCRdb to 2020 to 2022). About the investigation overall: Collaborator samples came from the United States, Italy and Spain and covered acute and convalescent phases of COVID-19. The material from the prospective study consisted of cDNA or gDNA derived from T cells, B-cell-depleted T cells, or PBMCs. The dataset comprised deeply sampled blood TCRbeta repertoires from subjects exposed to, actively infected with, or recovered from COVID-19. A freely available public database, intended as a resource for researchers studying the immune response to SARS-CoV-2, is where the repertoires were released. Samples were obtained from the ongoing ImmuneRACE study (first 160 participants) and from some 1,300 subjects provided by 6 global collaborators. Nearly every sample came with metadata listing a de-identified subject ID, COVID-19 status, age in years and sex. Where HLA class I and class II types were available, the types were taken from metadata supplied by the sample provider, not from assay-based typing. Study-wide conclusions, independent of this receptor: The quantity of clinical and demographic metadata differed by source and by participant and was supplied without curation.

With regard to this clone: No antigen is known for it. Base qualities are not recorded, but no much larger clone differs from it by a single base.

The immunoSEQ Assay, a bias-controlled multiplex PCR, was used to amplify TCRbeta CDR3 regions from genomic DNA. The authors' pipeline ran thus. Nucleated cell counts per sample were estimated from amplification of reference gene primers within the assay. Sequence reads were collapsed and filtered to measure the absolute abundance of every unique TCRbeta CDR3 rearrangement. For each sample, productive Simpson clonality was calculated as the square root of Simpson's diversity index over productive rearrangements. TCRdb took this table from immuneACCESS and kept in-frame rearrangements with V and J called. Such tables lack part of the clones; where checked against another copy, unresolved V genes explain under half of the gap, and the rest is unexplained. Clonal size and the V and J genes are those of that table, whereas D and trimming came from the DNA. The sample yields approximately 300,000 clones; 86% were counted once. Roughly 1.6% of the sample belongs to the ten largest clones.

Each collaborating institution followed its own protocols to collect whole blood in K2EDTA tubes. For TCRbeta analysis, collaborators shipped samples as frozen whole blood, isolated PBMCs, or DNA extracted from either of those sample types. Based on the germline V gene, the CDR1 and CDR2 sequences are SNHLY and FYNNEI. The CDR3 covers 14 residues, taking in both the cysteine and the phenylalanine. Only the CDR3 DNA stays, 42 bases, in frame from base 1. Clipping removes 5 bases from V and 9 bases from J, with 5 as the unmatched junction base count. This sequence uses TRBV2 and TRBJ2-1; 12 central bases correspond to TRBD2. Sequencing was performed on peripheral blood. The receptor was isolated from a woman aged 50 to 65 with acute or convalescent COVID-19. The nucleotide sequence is TGTGCCAGCAGTCGACTAGCGGGAGCCACTGAGCAGTTCTTC. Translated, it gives CASSRLAGATEQFF.